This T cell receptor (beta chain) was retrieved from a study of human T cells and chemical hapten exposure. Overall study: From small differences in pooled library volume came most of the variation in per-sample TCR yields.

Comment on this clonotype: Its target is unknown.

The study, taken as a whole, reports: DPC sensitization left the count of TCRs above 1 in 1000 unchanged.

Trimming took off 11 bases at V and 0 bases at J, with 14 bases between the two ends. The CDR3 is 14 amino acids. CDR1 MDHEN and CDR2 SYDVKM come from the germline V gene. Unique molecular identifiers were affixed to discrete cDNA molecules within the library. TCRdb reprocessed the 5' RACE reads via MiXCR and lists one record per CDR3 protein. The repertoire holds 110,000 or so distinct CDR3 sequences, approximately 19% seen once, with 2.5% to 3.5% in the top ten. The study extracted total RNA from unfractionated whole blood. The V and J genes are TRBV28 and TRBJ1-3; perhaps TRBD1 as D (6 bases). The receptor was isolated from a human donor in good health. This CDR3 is CASDPTGSGNTIYF. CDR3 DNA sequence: TGTGCCTCTGACCCGACAGGCTCTGGAAACACCATATATTTT.